This T cell receptor beta chain stems from a study of blood T cells in healthy people across ages. Then a second PCR, running roughly 7 to 11 cycles, was carried out with a sample-barcoded 5' primer and a J-beta primer mix. MiXCR, applied by TCRdb to the 5' RACE reads, yields one record per CDR3 protein. There are about 770,000 distinct CDR3 sequences in the sample; approximately 44% occur only once, and 15% to 25% lies in the top ten. CDR1 is GTSNPN, CDR2 SVGIG, per germline (reference sequence). The CDR3 loop spans 15 amino acids. The V end was cut by 1 base, the J end by 12 bases, with 19 bases between.

The source of this sequence is a man aged 55 to 70 in good health. The gene calls are TRBV30 and TRBJ1-6, with unresolved D. Sequenced: blood. In DNA, the CDR3 is TGTGCCTGGAGTGCTCGATACGGGCCGTCAGAACCCCTCCACTTT. Its translation is CAWSARYGPSEPLHF.